This TCR beta chain is drawn from a study of early T cells in non-severe SARS-CoV-2 infection. This CDR3 is built from 15 residues. The germline V gene encodes CDR1 DFQATT and CDR2 SNEGSKA (reference sequence). With 3 bases clipped from V and 5 bases from J, the junction kept 9 bases outside the gene matches. TCRdb independently ran MiXCR on the 5' RACE reads; one entry per CDR3 protein. The sample contains approximately 34,000 distinct CDR3 sequences, approximately 5.9% of which appear only once. This clonotype has at least ten counts. The specimen was whole blood, collected at baseline. The chain links TRBV20-1 to TRBJ2-3; 9 nucleotides agree with TRBD2. This sequence originates from an adult who was a healthcare worker with PCR-confirmed SARS-CoV-2 infection or an uninfected control (not recorded which). The CDR3 DNA reads as TGCAGTGCTAGGAGGGCGGGAGGGCCAAAAGATACGCAGTATTTT. It codes for CSARRAGGPKDTQYF.